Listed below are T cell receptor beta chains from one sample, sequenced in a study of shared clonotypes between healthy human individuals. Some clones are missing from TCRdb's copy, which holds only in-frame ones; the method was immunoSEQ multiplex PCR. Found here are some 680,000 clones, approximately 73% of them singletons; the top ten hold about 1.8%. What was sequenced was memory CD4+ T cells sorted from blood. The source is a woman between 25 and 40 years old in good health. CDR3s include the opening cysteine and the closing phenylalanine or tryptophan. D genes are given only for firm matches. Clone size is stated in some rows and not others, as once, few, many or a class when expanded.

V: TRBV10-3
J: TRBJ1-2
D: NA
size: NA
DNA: TGTGCCATCAGTGAGACACCGACCACTAACTATGGCTACACCTTC
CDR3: CAISETPTTNYGYTF

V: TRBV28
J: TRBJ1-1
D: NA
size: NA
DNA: TGTGCCACCGTGACGGCAGGGAAGAACACTGAAGCTTTCTTT
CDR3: CATVTAGKNTEAFF

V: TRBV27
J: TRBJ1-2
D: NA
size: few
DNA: TGTGCCAGCAGTTTTCTTGGGAGCTACACCTTC
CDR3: CASSFLGSYTF

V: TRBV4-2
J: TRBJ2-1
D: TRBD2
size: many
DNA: TGTGCCAGCAGCCAAGAGGGCGGGAGGGTATACAATGAGCAGTTCTTC
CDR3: CASSQEGGRVYNEQFF

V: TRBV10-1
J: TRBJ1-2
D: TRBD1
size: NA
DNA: TGCGCCAGCGGACAGGGGGAATATGGCTACACCTTC
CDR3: CASGQGEYGYTF

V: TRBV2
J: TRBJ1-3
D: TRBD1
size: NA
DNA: TGTGCCAGCAGTGGACAGACAGGGTCTGGAAACACCATATATTTT
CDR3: CASSGQTGSGNTIYF

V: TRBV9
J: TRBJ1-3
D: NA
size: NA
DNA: TGTGCCAGCAGCTCTACATCCCCTGGAAACACCATATATTTT
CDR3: CASSSTSPGNTIYF

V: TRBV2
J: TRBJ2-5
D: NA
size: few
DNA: TGTGCCAGCAGTGTCGGCAGGTCAGAGACCCAGTACTTC
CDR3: CASSVGRSETQYF

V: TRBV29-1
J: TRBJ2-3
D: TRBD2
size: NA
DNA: TGCAGCGTCCACACGACTAGCGGGAGAAGAGATACGCAGTATTTT
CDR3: CSVHTTSGRRDTQYF

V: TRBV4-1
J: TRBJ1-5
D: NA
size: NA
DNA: TGCGCCAGCAGCCAAGAGGGCAGGAAGCCCCAGCATTTT
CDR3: CASSQEGRKPQHF

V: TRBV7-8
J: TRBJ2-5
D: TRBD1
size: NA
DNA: TGTGCCAGCAGCTCCGAAGACGGGACAGGGGGCGCGAAGACCCAGTACTTC
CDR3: CASSSEDGTGGAKTQYF

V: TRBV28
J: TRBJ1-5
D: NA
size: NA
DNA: TGTGCCAGCAGTTCTACCAGCCGGGTCCTGGGCAATCAGCCCCAGCATTTT
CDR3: CASSSTSRVLGNQPQHF

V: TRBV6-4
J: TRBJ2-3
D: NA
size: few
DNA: TGTGCCAGCAGTGAGCGGGGCACAGATACGCAGTATTTT
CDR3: CASSERGTDTQYF

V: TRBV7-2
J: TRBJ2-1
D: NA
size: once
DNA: TGTGCCAGCAGCTTATCAGGGGTAGAGCAGTTCTTC
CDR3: CASSLSGVEQFF

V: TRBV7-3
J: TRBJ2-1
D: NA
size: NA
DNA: TGTGCCAGCAGCCCTTGGGGAGGGGGGACCTACAATGAGCAGTTCTTC
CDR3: CASSPWGGGTYNEQFF

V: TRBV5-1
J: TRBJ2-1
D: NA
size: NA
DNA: TGCGCCAGCAGCTTCCCACCTACACTCAATGAGCAGTTCTTC
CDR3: CASSFPPTLNEQFF

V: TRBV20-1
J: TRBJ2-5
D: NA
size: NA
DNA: TGCAGTGCTCCCTACCAAGAGACCCAGTACTTC
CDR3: CSAPYQETQYF

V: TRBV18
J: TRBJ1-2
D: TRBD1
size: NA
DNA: TGTGCCAGCTCACCGGCCGGACAGGGGGCTGGAGGCTACACCTTC
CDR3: CASSPAGQGAGGYTF

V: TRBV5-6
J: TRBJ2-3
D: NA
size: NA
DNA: TGTGCCAGCAGCTTGGATTTGGGGCGCACAGATACGCAGTATTTT
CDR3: CASSLDLGRTDTQYF

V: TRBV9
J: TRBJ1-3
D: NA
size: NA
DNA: TGTGCCAGCAGCCCCCAAGAGAGGGGTCGCTCTGGAAACACCATATATTTT
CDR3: CASSPQERGRSGNTIYF

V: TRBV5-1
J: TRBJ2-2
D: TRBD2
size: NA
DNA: TGCGCCAGCAGCTTCCAGACTAGCGGGCCCTCAGAGCTGTTTTTT
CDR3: CASSFQTSGPSELFF

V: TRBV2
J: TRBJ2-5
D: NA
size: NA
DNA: TGTGCCAGCAGTGAAGAGCGAGTACTAAGGGGGCAAGAGACCCAGTACTTC
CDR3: CASSEERVLRGQETQYF

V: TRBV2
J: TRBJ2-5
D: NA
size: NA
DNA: TGTGCCAGCAGCCGCAGGGGAGGGGGCCAAGAGACCCAGTACTTC
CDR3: CASSRRGGGQETQYF

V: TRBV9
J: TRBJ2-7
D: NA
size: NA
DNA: TGTGCCAGCAGCCGGGGAGAAGGGACATCTGGCCCCGAGCAGTACTTC
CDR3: CASSRGEGTSGPEQYF

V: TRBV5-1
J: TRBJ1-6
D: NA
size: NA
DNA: TGCGCCAGCAGTTCCGAGGGGACCGGTAATTCACCCCTCCACTTT
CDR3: CASSSEGTGNSPLHF

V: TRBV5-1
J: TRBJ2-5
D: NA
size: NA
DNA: TGCGCCAGCAGCTCCGATATGGAGACCCAGTACTTC
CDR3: CASSSDMETQYF

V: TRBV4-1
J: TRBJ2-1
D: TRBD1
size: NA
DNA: TGCGCCAGCAGCCGCACCACAGGGGCTACTTATAATGAGCAGTTCTTC
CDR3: CASSRTTGATYNEQFF

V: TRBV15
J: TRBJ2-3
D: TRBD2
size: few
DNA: TGTGCCACCAGCAGAGCTCCGACTAGCGGGTACACAGATACGCAGTATTTT
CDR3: CATSRAPTSGYTDTQYF

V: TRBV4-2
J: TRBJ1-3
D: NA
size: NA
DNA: TGTGCCAGCAGCCAAGTTTTAAAAGGCCGAGGGGCACTTGGAAACACCATATATTTT
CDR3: CASSQVLKGRGALGNTIYF

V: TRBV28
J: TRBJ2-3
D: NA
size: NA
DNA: TGTGCCAGCAGTCCATCTGGGGCAAGAGATACGCAGTATTTT
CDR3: CASSPSGARDTQYF

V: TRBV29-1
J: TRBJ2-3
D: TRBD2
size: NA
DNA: TGCAGCGTTGAATCGGCTAGCGGGAGAGCTCGGTTCACAGATACGCAGTATTTT
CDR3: CSVESASGRARFTDTQYF

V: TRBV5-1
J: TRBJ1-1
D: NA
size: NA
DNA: TGCGCCAGCAAGGCGACAGGTACCATGAACACTGAAGCTTTCTTT
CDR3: CASKATGTMNTEAFF

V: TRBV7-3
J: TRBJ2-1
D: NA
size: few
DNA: TGTGCCAGCAGCCTAGGGTCCAGCGCCAATGAGCAGTTCTTC
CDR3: CASSLGSSANEQFF

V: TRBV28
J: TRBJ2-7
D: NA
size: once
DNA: TGTGCCAGCAGTTTTCGACTAGTCTCCTACGAGCAGTACTTC
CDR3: CASSFRLVSYEQYF

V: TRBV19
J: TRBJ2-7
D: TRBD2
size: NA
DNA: TGTGCCAGTAGTATTATGGGAGGGCCCTACGAGCAGTACTTC
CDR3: CASSIMGGPYEQYF

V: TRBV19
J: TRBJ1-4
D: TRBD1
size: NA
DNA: TGTGCCAGTAGTCCCCGGACAGGGACTAATGAAAAACTGTTTTTT
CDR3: CASSPRTGTNEKLFF

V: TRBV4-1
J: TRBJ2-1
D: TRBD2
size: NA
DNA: TGCGCCAGCAGCCAAGTGACTAGCGGGAGTAGAAATGAGCAGTTCTTC
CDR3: CASSQVTSGSRNEQFF

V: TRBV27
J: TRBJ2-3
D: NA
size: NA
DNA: TGTGCCAGCAGTTTGTGGGGTAGCACAGATACGCAGTATTTT
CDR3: CASSLWGSTDTQYF

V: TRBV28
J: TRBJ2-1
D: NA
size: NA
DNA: TGTGCCAGCAGCACAAATCGGGTCAATCGGAATGAGCAGTTCTTC
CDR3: CASSTNRVNRNEQFF

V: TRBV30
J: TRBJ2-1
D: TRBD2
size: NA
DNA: TGTGCCGGAAAGGCTAGCGGGTGGTGGAACTACAATGAGCAGTTCTTC
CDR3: CAGKASGWWNYNEQFF

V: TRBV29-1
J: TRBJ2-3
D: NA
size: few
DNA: TGCAGCGTTGAAAACAGCCTCACAGATACGCAGTATTTT
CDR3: CSVENSLTDTQYF

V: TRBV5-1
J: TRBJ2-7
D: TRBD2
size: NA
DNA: TGCGCCAGCAGCCCCTTAGCGGGAGGACGCGAGCAGTACTTC
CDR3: CASSPLAGGREQYF

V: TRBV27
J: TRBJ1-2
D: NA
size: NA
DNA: TGTGCCAGCAGTCCAACCCGGGACACCCTCTGGAGCTACACCTTC
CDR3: CASSPTRDTLWSYTF

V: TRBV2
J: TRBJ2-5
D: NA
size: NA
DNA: TGTGCCAGCAGTGAATTAAGGTTTGTGGAGACCCAGTACTTC
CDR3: CASSELRFVETQYF

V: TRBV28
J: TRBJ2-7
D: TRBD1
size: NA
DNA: TGTGCCAGCACCCCAGGGGGCAGGGCCCACGAGCAGTACTTC
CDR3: CASTPGGRAHEQYF